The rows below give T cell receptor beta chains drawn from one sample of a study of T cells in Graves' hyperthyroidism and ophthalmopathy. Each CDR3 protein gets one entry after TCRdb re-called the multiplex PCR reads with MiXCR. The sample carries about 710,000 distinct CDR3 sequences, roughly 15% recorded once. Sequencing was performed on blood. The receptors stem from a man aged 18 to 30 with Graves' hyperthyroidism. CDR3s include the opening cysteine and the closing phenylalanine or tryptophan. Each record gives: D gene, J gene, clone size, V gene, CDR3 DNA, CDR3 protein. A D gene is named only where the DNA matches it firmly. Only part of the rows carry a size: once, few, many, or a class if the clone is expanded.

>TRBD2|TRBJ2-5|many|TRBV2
TGTGCCAGCAGCCTCTCCGTAGCGGGACCCCAAGAGACCCAGTACTTC
CASSLSVAGPQETQYF
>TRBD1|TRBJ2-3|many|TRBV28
TGTGCCAGCAGTCCAGGGACAGCCTCAGATACGCAGTATTTT
CASSPGTASDTQYF
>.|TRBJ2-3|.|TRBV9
TGTGCCAGCAGCGTCACCGGAGAGGCGGTCAGGTCCGATACGCAGTATTTT
CASSVTGEAVRSDTQYF
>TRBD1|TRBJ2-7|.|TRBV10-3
TGTGCCATCAGTGCAGGACAGGGGTACGAGCAGTACTTC
CAISAGQGYEQYF
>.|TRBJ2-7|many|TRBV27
TGTGCCAGCAGTCGCCCGGGACCGAGCTACGAGCAGTACTTC
CASSRPGPSYEQYF
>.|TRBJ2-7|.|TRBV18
TGTGCCAGCTCACCCCGACTAGGGGTCTACGAGCAGTACTTC
CASSPRLGVYEQYF
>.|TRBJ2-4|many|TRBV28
TGTGCCAGCGGCCCACAGGGCTCCGCCAAAAACATTCAGTACTTC
CASGPQGSAKNIQYF
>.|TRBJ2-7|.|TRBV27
TGTGCCAGCAGTGCGATCCGGCACAACGAGCAGTACTTC
CASSAIRHNEQYF
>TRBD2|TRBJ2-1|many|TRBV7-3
TGTGCCAGCAGCTTATGGGCTAGCGGGAGGAATGAGCAGTTCTTC
CASSLWASGRNEQFF
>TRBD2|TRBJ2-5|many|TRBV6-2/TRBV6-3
TGTGCCAGCAGTTCAGTGGGACTAGCGGGAGAGACCCAGTACTTC
CASSSVGLAGETQYF
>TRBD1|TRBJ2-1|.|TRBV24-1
TGTGCCACCAGTGACGATGACAGGGGGCGAGGGGTAGGTGAGCAGTTCTTC
CATSDDDRGRGVGEQFF
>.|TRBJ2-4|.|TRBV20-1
TGCAGTGCTAGACACCCGGAGGTAGCCAAAAACATTCAGTACTTC
CSARHPEVAKNIQYF
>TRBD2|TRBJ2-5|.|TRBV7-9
TGTGCCAGCAGCCAAGTTGGGAAGGGAGGGTCTGAGACCCAGTACTTC
CASSQVGKGGSETQYF
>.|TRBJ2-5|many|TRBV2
TGTGCCAGCGGGGCCCGGACCTACCAAGAGACCCAGTACTTC
CASGARTYQETQYF
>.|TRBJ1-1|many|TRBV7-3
TGTGCCAGCAGCTTAACTGGGGGGGCGCCTACTGAAGCTTTCTTT
CASSLTGGAPTEAFF
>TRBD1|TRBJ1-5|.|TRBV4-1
TGCGCCAGCAGCCCCCTCCCGGGACAGGGGGATCAGCCCCAGCATTTT
CASSPLPGQGDQPQHF
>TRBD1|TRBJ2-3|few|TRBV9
TGTGCCAGCAGCCCCATCACACAGGGGACCACAGATACGCAGTATTTT
CASSPITQGTTDTQYF
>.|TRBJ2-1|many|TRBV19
TGTGCCAGTAGCCCTACAGGGAATGAGCAGTTCTTC
CASSPTGNEQFF
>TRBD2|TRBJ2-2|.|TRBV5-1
TGCGCCAGCAGCCCTGGGGTAGCGGGTCTCACCGGGGAGCTGTTTTTT
CASSPGVAGLTGELFF
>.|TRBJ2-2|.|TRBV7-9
TGTGCCAGCAGGCAAACAGGGACGAACACCGGGGAGCTGTTTTTT
CASRQTGTNTGELFF
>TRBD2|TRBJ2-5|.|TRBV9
TGTGCCAGCAGCGTAGCCGGGGGGGGGACCCAGTACTTC
CASSVAGGGTQYF
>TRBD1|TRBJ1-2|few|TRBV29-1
TGCAGCGCCCTAACAGGGGGTAACTATGGCTACACCTTC
CSALTGGNYGYTF
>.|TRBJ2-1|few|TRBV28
TGTGCCAGCAGACAGGAGAGCTCCTACAATGAGCAGTTCTTC
CASRQESSYNEQFF
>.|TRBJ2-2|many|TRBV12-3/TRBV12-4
TGTGCCAGCAGTTTAGCGCGGAGTTACACCGGGGAGCTGTTTTTT
CASSLARSYTGELFF
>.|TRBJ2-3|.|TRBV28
TGTGCCAGCAGTCCCCCATGGCAGGGGACAGATACGCAGTATTTT
CASSPPWQGTDTQYF
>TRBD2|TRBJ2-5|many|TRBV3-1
TGTGCCAGCAGCCGCCTCGGGACTAGCATCCAAGAGACCCAGTACTTC
CASSRLGTSIQETQYF
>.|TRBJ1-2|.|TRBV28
TGTGCCAGCACCCCTTATAAGGCTTATGGCTACACCTTC
CASTPYKAYGYTF
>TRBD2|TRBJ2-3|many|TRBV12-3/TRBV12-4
TGTGCCAGCAGATCCGGGACTAGCGGATCCCCAGATACGCAGTATTTT
CASRSGTSGSPDTQYF
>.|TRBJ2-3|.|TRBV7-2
TGTGCCAGCAGCCCTCAGGCAGCCCTGACAGATACGCAGTATTTT
CASSPQAALTDTQYF
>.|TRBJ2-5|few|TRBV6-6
TGTGCCAGCAGTTACTCGAACGGCCAAGAGACCCAGTACTTC
CASSYSNGQETQYF
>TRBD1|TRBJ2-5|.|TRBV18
TGTGCCAGCTCACCAACAGGGGCCTATGGGACCCAGTACTTC
CASSPTGAYGTQYF
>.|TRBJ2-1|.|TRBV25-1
TGTGCCAGCAGTTCAGTTTTTCACAATGAGCAGTTCTTC
CASSSVFHNEQFF
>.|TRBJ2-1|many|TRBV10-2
TGCGCCAGCCGGGTCATTGGGAATGAGCAGTTCTTC
CASRVIGNEQFF
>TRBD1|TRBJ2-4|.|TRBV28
TGTGCCAGCAGTTCCCGGGACAGGAAAGACATTCAGTACTTC
CASSSRDRKDIQYF
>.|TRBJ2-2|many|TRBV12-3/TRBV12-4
TGTGCCAGCAGTCCAACTGGAGGGGTGACGGCCCGTACCGGGGAGCTGTTTTTT
CASSPTGGVTARTGELFF
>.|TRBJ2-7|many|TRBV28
TGTGCCAGCAGCCCCCGGGGGGCAGGGTCCTACGAGCAGTACTTC
CASSPRGAGSYEQYF
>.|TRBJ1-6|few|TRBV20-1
TGCAGTGCAAGGCTCGAGCTTAGGAGCTCCTATAATTCACCCCTCCACTTT
CSARLELRSSYNSPLHF
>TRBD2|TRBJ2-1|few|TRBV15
TGTGCCACCAGCAGAGAAGGAGCGGGAGTCTACAATGAGCAGTTCTTC
CATSREGAGVYNEQFF
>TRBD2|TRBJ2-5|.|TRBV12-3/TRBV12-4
TGTGCCAGCAGTATCGGACTAGCGGTAGAGGGGGAGACCCAGTACTTC
CASSIGLAVEGETQYF
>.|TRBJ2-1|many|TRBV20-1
TGCAGTGCTAGACGGTATGAGCAGTTCTTC
CSARRYEQFF
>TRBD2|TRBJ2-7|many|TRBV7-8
TGTGCCAGCAGCTTAGTCCCTAGCGGGGGTATCAGCTCCTACGAGCAGTACTTC
CASSLVPSGGISSYEQYF
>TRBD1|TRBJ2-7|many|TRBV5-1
TGCGCCAGCAGCTTGTTTGGGACAGGCATCTCCTACGAGCAGTACTTC
CASSLFGTGISYEQYF
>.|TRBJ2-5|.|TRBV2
TGTGCCAGCAGTCCTGAGACAGGGAGGTCGGAGGAGACCCAGTACTTC
CASSPETGRSEETQYF
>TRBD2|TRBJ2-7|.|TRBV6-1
TGTGCCAGCAGGACCCACCAGACCGGGACTAGCGGTTACGAGCAGTACTTC
CASRTHQTGTSGYEQYF
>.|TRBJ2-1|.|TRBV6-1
TGTGCCAGCAGTGAATTTCGCAGGGGCACACTTATTTACAATGAGCAGTTCTTC
CASSEFRRGTLIYNEQFF
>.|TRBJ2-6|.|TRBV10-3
TGTGCCATCAGTGAGTCCACGGGAGGGGCCAACGTCCTGACTTTC
CAISESTGGANVLTF
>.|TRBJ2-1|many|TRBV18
TGTGCCAGCTCACCACCCGCCCTAAGTCCCAATGAGCAGTTCTTC
CASSPPALSPNEQFF
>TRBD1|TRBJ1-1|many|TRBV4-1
TGCGCCAGCAGCCAAGGGGACAGACTGAACACTGAAGCTTTCTTT
CASSQGDRLNTEAFF
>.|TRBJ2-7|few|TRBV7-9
TGTGCCAGCAGCCCGCAGGGGTTCAACGAGCAGTACTTC
CASSPQGFNEQYF